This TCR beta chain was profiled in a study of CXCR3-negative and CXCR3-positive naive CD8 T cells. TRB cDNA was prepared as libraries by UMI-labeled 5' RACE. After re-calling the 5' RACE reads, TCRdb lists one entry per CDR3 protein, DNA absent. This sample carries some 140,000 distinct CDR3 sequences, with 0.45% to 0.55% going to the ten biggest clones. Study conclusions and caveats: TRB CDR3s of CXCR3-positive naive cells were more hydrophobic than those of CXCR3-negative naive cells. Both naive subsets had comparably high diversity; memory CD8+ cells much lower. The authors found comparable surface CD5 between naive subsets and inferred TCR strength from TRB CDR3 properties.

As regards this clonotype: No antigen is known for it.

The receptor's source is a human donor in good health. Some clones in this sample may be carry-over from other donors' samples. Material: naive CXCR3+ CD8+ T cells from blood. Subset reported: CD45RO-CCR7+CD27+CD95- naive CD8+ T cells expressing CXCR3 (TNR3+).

The CDR3 reads CASRANGELFF. The chain employs TRBV7-9 and TRBJ2-2. Germline lookup yields CDR1 SEHNR and CDR2 FQNEAQ (reference sequence). The CDR3 extends over 11 amino acids. The variable domain in full, completed from reference TRBV7-9 and TRBJ2-2, reads DTGVSQNPRHKITKRGQNVTFRCDPISEHNRLYWYRQTLGQGPEFLTYFQNEAQLEKSRLLSDRFSAERPKGSFSTLEIQRTEQGDSAMYLCASRANGELFFGEGSRLTVL.